The 8 T cell receptor beta chains below all came from one sample that was sequenced in a study of blood T cell repertoires in COVID-19. TCRdb's copy holds only in-frame clones and misses some; the assay was immunoSEQ multiplex PCR. The data show approximately 200,000 clones, 88% seen once. The source material was PBMCs or T cells enriched from blood (not recorded which). These receptors came from a woman aged 25 to 39 who had been exposed to COVID-19.

CDR3 protein: CASRRKQGLDTEAFF. DNA of the CDR3: TGTGCCAGCCGAAGGAAACAGGGCTTAGACACTGAAGCTTTCTTT. The chain is built from TRBV6-5 and TRBJ1-1; perhaps TRBD1 as D (6 bases). Deletions cut 8 bases from V and 3 bases from J, with 19 bases between. Germline V gives CDR1 MNHEY, CDR2 SVGAGI. The CDR3 runs 15 residues.

A remark on this clone: It may be a read error: a sequence one base away is much more abundant. The chain is built from TRBV5-1 and TRBJ2-3, with 10 bases identical to TRBD2. V dropped 4 bases and J dropped 3; count of bases not matched to a gene: 2. From germline, CDR1 is SGHRS and CDR2 YFSETQ. The CDR3 extends over 14 amino acids. The CDR3 protein is CASSPSGRTDTQYF. As DNA, the CDR3 is TGCGCCAGCAGCCCTAGCGGGAGAACAGATACGCAGTATTTT.

The V call is TRBV29-1, the J call TRBJ1-2; D perhaps matches TRBD1 (6 bases). CDR3 size: 13 residues. Trimming stripped 4 bases from V and 8 bases from J, with 17 bases between. Looked up from germline, CDR1 is SQVTM and CDR2 is ANQGSEA. The CDR3 loop reads CSVVYRAREGYTF. DNA for the CDR3: TGCAGCGTTGTTTACAGGGCGAGAGAGGGCTACACCTTC. Using reference TRBV29-1 and TRBJ1-2 for the parts outside the CDR3, the full variable domain is SAVISQKPSRDICQRGTSLTIQCQVDSQVTMMFWYRQQPGQSLTLIATANQGSEATYESGFVIDKFPISRPNLTFSTLTVSNMSPEDSSIYLCSVVYRAREGYTFGSGTRLTVV.

The chain combines TRBV3-1 (or the pseudogene TRBV3-2) with TRBJ2-7; 7 positions match TRBD2. This CDR3 spans 16 amino acids. The V and J ends lost 4 bases and 5 bases, in that order; junction bases with no gene match: 14. Germline V gives CDR1 LGHDT, CDR2 YNNKEL (reference sequence). Here the CDR3 reads CASSPPKGGNINEQYF. The CDR3 DNA is TGTGCCAGCAGCCCGCCAAAGGGAGGGAACATCAACGAGCAGTACTTC.

The V call is TRBV5-4, the J call TRBJ2-6; TRBD2 is a possible D gene (6 bases). Per the germline V gene, CDR1 is SGHNT and CDR2 is YYREEE (reference sequence). The CDR3 is 16 amino acids. V was pared by 0 bases and J by 2 bases, with 9 bases between. This chain's CDR3 is CASSLGAGTGANVLTF. The CDR3 bases are TGTGCCAGCAGCTTGGGTGCGGGGACTGGGGCCAACGTCCTGACTTTC.

The CDR3 nucleotides read TGTGCCAGCACCAGGGGGCTGGATGAAAAACTGTTTTTT. Translated: CASTRGLDEKLFF. This rearrangement joins TRBV6-5 to TRBJ1-4; TRBD1 matches at 8 bases. The junction had 4 bases not matched to a gene; V was cut back by 7 bases and J by 6 bases. Germline assignment: CDR1 MNHEY and CDR2 SVGAGI. This CDR3 comprises 13 residues.

The V gene is TRBV30, the J gene TRBJ2-6; TRBD2 is a possible D gene (5 bases). Germline V gene lookup returns CDR1 GTSNPN and CDR2 SVGIG (reference sequence). The ends were cut back, 4 bases at V and 2 bases at J, with 12 bases in the middle. The CDR3 has 15 residues. CDR3: CAWTTRGTGANVLTF. The CDR3 DNA is TGTGCCTGGACCACCAGAGGGACTGGGGCCAACGTCCTGACTTTC.

The gene calls are TRBV7-2 and TRBJ2-5; no clear D. The length of the CDR3 is 14 residues. CDR1 and CDR2 from the germline V gene are SGHTA and FQGNSA. V lost 1 base and J lost 5, with 11 bases in between. CDR3 in DNA: TGTGCCAGCAGCTTAGGGGTACTCAGGGAGACCCAGTACTTC. It is translated as CASSLGVLRETQYF.